This T cell receptor (beta chain) was sequenced for a study of blood T cell repertoires in COVID-19. The overall study: Specimens from acute and convalescent COVID-19 originated in the United States, Italy and Spain. In each case, the material was cDNA or gDNA derived from T cells, B-cell-depleted T cells, or PBMCs.

CDR3 length equals 15 residues. The germline V and J ends were trimmed by 5 bases and 4 bases, with 14 bases remaining between them. Germline CDR1 SGHVS, CDR2 FQNEAQ. Authors' data handling: From reference gene primer amplification, estimates of nucleated cell counts were derived. Assay used: immunoSEQ multiplex PCR; TCRdb lists only in-frame clones, some missing. D and trimming come from the DNA, and the V and J calls and clone size come from that table. The sample shows about 110,000 clones, approximately 80% of them seen only once. The sequenced material came from peripheral blood. The chain uses TRBV7-8 and TRBJ1-4, with D possibly TRBD1 on 5 matching bases. This receptor was obtained from a woman in her seventies with acute or convalescent COVID-19. DNA of the CDR3: TGTGCCAGCAGCCAGACCACAGGCCTTAATGAAAAACTGTTTTTT. Its protein product is CASSQTTGLNEKLFF. Full variable domain (rest looked up from reference TRBV7-8 and TRBJ1-4): GAGVSQSPRYKVAKRGQDVALRCDPISGHVSLFWYQQALGQGPEFLTYFQNEAQLDKSGLPSDRFFAERPEGSVSTLKIQRTQQEDSAVYLCASSQTTGLNEKLFFGSGTQLSVL.